These 27 T cell receptor beta chains originate from one sample sequenced in a study of OX40 agonist ivuxolimab in advanced cancers. The receptor library was made with the immunoSEQ multiplex PCR assay. TCRdb's version of the immuneACCESS table is confined to in-frame rearrangements and falls short of the full clone set. An unresolved V gene accounts for under half of the shortfall where checked; the remainder is of unknown origin. This sample has 75,000 to 95,000 clones in its table, and about four fifths of those were observed once. Around 0.51% of the sample belongs to the ten largest clones. This specimen consisted of CD4+ or CD8+ T cells sorted from blood, obtained in a trial of the OX40 agonist ivuxolimab. The receptors come from an adult with an advanced solid tumor such as melanoma, head and neck, liver or kidney cancer.

This chain joins TRBV5-4 and TRBJ2-7; 8 positions match TRBD2. J lost 3 bases, V lost 6 bases, and 8 bases had no gene match. The CDR3 length is 14 residues. Germline CDR1 SGHNT, CDR2 YYREEE (reference sequence). The chain's CDR3 is CASTKGGTSYEQYF. In DNA form, the CDR3 reads TGTGCCAGCACCAAGGGGGGGACTAGCTACGAGCAGTACTTC.

This sequence joins TRBV11-2 and TRBJ1-2, with 7 bases identical to TRBD1. This CDR3 has 13 residues. Losses at the gene ends were 7 bases for V and 6 bases for J; bases not matched to a gene: 8. Germline assignment: CDR1 SGHAT and CDR2 FQNNGV. CDR3 nucleotides: TGTGCCAGCACCCAGGACAGGAGGAATGGCTACACCTTC. It codes for CASTQDRRNGYTF.

V is TRBV2 and J is TRBJ2-7; D gene ambiguous. With 6 bases removed from V and 3 bases from J, the gap between germline ends came to 12 bases. The germline V gene has CDR1 SNHLY and CDR2 FYNNEI. The CDR3 extends over 13 amino acids. The DNA of the CDR3 is TGTGCCAGCAGGCCGGGCGTAAGCTACGAGCAGTACTTC. Protein product: CASRPGVSYEQYF.

This chain connects TRBV9 to TRBJ1-2; the D gene is possibly TRBD1 (6 bases). Germline loops: CDR1 SGDLS, CDR2 YYNGEE. V lost 2 bases and J lost 8, with 16 bases in between. This CDR3 has 14 amino acids. The CDR3 coding sequence is TGTGCCAGCAGCGTTGGGGGGCCGGCTGTCGGCTACACCTTC. The encoded protein is CASSVGGPAVGYTF.

V gene TRBV4-1 combines with J gene TRBJ2-1; a possible D gene is TRBD2 (7 bases). In germline, CDR1 is MGHRA, CDR2 YSYEKL. Trimming removed 4 bases from V and 3 bases from J, with 13 bases in between. This CDR3 region has 15 residues. The DNA of the CDR3 is TGCGCCAGCAGCCCGGGAAGGGGGGGCTACAATGAGCAGTTCTTC. Amino acids: CASSPGRGGYNEQFF.

This chain links TRBV19 with TRBJ2-3; 11 bases align to TRBD2. J lost 2 bases, V lost 6 bases, and 4 bases had no gene match. The germline V gene has CDR1 LNHDA and CDR2 SQIVND (reference sequence). The CDR3 runs 15 residues. The CDR3 is CASSSSGRLTDTQYF. The DNA of the CDR3 is TGTGCCAGTAGCTCTAGCGGGAGGCTCACAGATACGCAGTATTTT. The full variable domain, in which reference TRBV19 and TRBJ2-3 provide the parts outside the CDR3, is DGGITQSPKYLFRKEGQNVTLSCEQNLNHDAMYWYRQDPGQGLRLIYYSQIVNDFQKGDIAEGYSVSREKKESFPLTVTSAQKNPTAFYLCASSSSGRLTDTQYFGPGTRLTVL.

The V gene is TRBV28, the J gene TRBJ2-7; 8 positions agree with TRBD1. This CDR3 has 15 amino acids. V dropped 5 bases and J dropped 11; count of bases not matched to a gene: 17. The V gene's germline CDR1 is MDHEN and CDR2 SYDVKM. CDR3 residues: CASSPLTGDGFFEYF. Written as DNA, the CDR3 is TGTGCCAGCAGTCCCCTGACAGGGGATGGATTCTTCGAGTACTTC.

This rearrangement joins TRBV18 to TRBJ2-3; the match to TRBD1 covers 7 bases. The germline CDR1 and CDR2 sequences are KGHSH and LQKENI. The CDR3 covers 17 residues. Trimming took 3 bases from V and 1 from J; bases not matched to a gene: 10. DNA for the CDR3: TGTGCCAGCTCACCCCTAAGGACAGGTCAGCGCACAGATACGCAGTATTTT. As protein: CASSPLRTGQRTDTQYF.

This clone appeared a single time. The rearrangement links TRBV19 to TRBJ2-1; tentatively, D is TRBD2 (6 bases). Germline-derived CDR1 and CDR2 are LNHDA and SQIVND (reference sequence). The V end was cut by 6 bases, the J end by 2 bases, with 17 bases between. This CDR3 comprises 16 residues. For the CDR3, the DNA is TGTGCCAGTAGCACCCTACGGAGGGGAGCCTACAATGAGCAGTTCTTC. Translation gives CASSTLRRGAYNEQFF.

The V and J genes are TRBV19 and TRBJ2-1, with 9 bases lining up with TRBD1. CDR1 and CDR2 from the germline V gene are LNHDA and SQIVND (reference sequence). This CDR3 contains 16 residues. V lost 5 bases to trimming and J lost 5 bases; unmatched junction nucleotides: 10. CDR3 amino acids: CASSGRTGAIDNEQFF. The CDR3 DNA reads as TGTGCCAGTAGTGGGAGGACAGGGGCTATTGACAATGAGCAGTTCTTC. Filled out from reference TRBV19 and TRBJ2-1, the complete variable domain reads DGGITQSPKYLFRKEGQNVTLSCEQNLNHDAMYWYRQDPGQGLRLIYYSQIVNDFQKGDIAEGYSVSREKKESFPLTVTSAQKNPTAFYLCASSGRTGAIDNEQFFGPGTRLTVL.

The chain is built from TRBV5-1 and TRBJ1-5; D remains unclear. Trimming removed 0 bases at V and 2 bases at J, with 6 bases between. The germline V gene encodes CDR1 SGHRS and CDR2 YFSETQ. The CDR3 has 14 residues. The CDR3 DNA sequence: TGCGCCAGCAGCTTGGGTGAAGGCAATCAGCCCCAGCATTTT. It specifies CASSLGEGNQPQHF.

The V call is TRBV18, the J call TRBJ2-5; D is undetermined. Germline assignment: CDR1 KGHSH and CDR2 LQKENI. Trimming took off 3 bases at V and 0 bases at J, with 5 bases between the two ends. CDR3 size: 13 residues. The CDR3 loop reads CASSPSYQETQYF. The CDR3 DNA is TGTGCCAGCTCACCTTCGTACCAAGAGACCCAGTACTTC.

This clone has only one observation. The V gene is TRBV6-5, the J gene TRBJ1-1, with 8 bases matching TRBD1. Trimming took 7 bases from V and 5 from J; bases not matched to a gene: 6. CDR1 MNHEY and CDR2 SVGAGI come from the germline V gene. The CDR3 spans 13 residues. The CDR3 here is CASKQGARTEAFF. The CDR3 nucleotides are TGTGCCAGCAAGCAGGGGGCGAGAACTGAAGCTTTCTTT.

The rearrangement joins TRBV28 to TRBJ2-7; tentatively, D is TRBD2 (5 bases). The CDR3 runs to 14 residues. Germline lookup yields CDR1 MDHEN and CDR2 SYDVKM. V was clipped by 5 bases and J by 2 bases, with 13 bases between them. In DNA, the CDR3 is TGTGCCAGCAGTCCCCACGACGGGACCTACGAGCAGTACTTC. Its protein product is CASSPHDGTYEQYF. Drawing the rest from reference TRBV28 and TRBJ2-7, the complete variable domain is DVKVTQSSRYLVKRTGEKVFLECVQDMDHENMFWYRQDPGLGLRLIYFSYDVKMKEKGDIPEGYSVSREKKERFSLILESASTNQTSMYLCASSPHDGTYEQYFGPGTRLTVT.

V usage is TRBV7-8 and J usage is TRBJ1-1; tentative D call: TRBD1 (5 bases). The germline gives CDR1 SGHVS, CDR2 FQNEAQ. V shed 8 bases and J shed 3 bases, with 19 bases lying between them. The CDR3 covers 15 residues. The CDR3 DNA reads TGTGCCAGCTTCCCTTTGGGGCCGGGTTACACTGAAGCTTTCTTT. Translating gives CASFPLGPGYTEAFF.

The chain is built from TRBV29-1 and TRBJ2-2, with TRBD2 matching 10 bases. The germline CDR1 and CDR2 sequences are SQVTM and ANQGSEA. This CDR3 region has 15 residues. Germline trimming cut 6 bases from V and 7 bases from J; bases unmatched to any gene: 11. The CDR3 DNA follows: TGCAGCGTCATCCCTAGCGGGAGAAGGGGCGGGGAGCTGTTTTTT. Amino acid sequence: CSVIPSGRRGGELFF.

The table lists this clone with a count of one. The V and J genes are TRBV9 and TRBJ2-1; D ambiguous. CDR1 is SGDLS, CDR2 YYNGEE, per germline. V gave up 3 bases and J gave up 6 bases, with 10 bases separating them. The CDR3 spans 13 residues. CDR3 region: CASSGVWGNEQFF. CDR3 coding DNA: TGTGCCAGCAGCGGAGTCTGGGGCAATGAGCAGTTCTTC.

DNA of the CDR3: TGTGCCAGCCACAAGGGGGCAGATACGCAGTATTTT. Protein: CASHKGADTQYF. The gene calls are TRBV2 and TRBJ2-3, with D possibly being TRBD1 (6 bases). Trimming took off 8 bases at V and 4 bases at J, with 10 bases between the two ends. In germline, CDR1 is SNHLY, CDR2 FYNNEI. The CDR3 contains 12 residues.

The chain has TRBV9 and TRBJ2-1, with TRBD2 matching 8 bases. The germline gives CDR1 SGDLS, CDR2 YYNGEE. This CDR3 contains 19 residues. With 2 bases clipped from V and 0 bases from J, the junction kept 13 bases outside the gene matches. The CDR3 protein is CASSVDPAGVSSSYNEQFF. CDR3 in DNA: TGTGCCAGCAGCGTCGACCCAGCGGGGGTATCAAGCTCCTACAATGAGCAGTTCTTC.

V gene TRBV5-6 combines with J gene TRBJ2-5; 8 nucleotides agree with TRBD2. This CDR3 spans 13 amino acids. V was pared by 4 bases and J by 7 bases, with 6 bases of the junction left unmatched. Germline CDR1 is SGHDT and CDR2 is YYEEEE. The CDR3, as DNA: TGTGCCAGCAGCGGCGGGACTAGAGGGACCCAGTACTTC. Protein sequence: CASSGGTRGTQYF.

The V call is TRBV7-8, the J call TRBJ1-5, with 8 bases matching TRBD1. The CDR3 length is 17 residues. Germline V lookup: CDR1 SGHVS, CDR2 FQNEAQ. J gave up 0 bases and V 5 bases, and 9 bases lay outside the gene matches. CDR3 amino acids: CASSRMDRAGSNQPQHF. In DNA, the CDR3 is TGTGCCAGCAGCAGAATGGACAGGGCGGGTAGCAATCAGCCCCAGCATTTT. The full variable domain, in which reference TRBV7-8 and TRBJ1-5 provide the parts outside the CDR3, is GAGVSQSPRYKVAKRGQDVALRCDPISGHVSLFWYQQALGQGPEFLTYFQNEAQLDKSGLPSDRFFAERPEGSVSTLKIQRTQQEDSAVYLCASSRMDRAGSNQPQHFGDGTRLSIL.

The chain recombines TRBV5-1 with TRBJ2-3; TRBD2 matches at 8 bases. V lost 0 bases, J lost 6 bases, and 9 bases stayed unmatched. Germline loops: CDR1 SGHRS, CDR2 YFSETQ. The CDR3 runs to 16 residues. The CDR3 here is CASSLGVDSGIDTQYF. In DNA form, the CDR3 reads TGCGCCAGCAGCTTGGGGGTAGATAGCGGGATCGATACGCAGTATTTT.

V and J are TRBV27 and TRBJ2-2; 12 nucleotides match TRBD2. The CDR3 sequence is 16 residues long. The germline V gene has CDR1 MNHEY and CDR2 SMNVEV (reference sequence). Trimming cost V 2 bases and J 9 bases; bases outside gene matches: 7. CDR3 sequence (DNA): TGTGCCAGCAGTTTAAGGTCTAGCGGGAGGGCCTGGGAGCTGTTTTTT. This translates into CASSLRSSGRAWELFF.

The rearrangement links TRBV18 to TRBJ2-3; D unresolved. V was clipped by 3 bases and J by 2 bases, with 15 bases between them. CDR3 size: 16 residues. Germline V gene lookup returns CDR1 KGHSH and CDR2 LQKENI. CDR3 nucleotide sequence: TGTGCCAGCTCACCGTTCGACACGGGTCACACAGATACGCAGTATTTT. Its protein is CASSPFDTGHTDTQYF.

The chain is built from TRBV5-5 and TRBJ1-5, with D tentatively TRBD1 (5 bases). V was shortened by 3 bases and J by 0 bases, with 13 bases between the two germline ends. There are 16 residues in the CDR3. Germline CDR1 reads SGHKS; CDR2 reads YYEKEE (reference sequence). DNA of the CDR3: TGTGCCAGCAGCTCAGCGGGGGATAATAGCAATCAGCCCCAGCATTTT. The encoded protein is CASSSAGDNSNQPQHF.

The V call is TRBV6-5, the J call TRBJ1-2, with a tentative D call TRBD1 (6 bases). Trimming removed 6 bases from V and 0 bases from J, with 14 bases in between. This CDR3 is 15 amino acids long. The germline CDR1 and CDR2 sequences are MNHEY and SVGAGI. The CDR3 is CASSLQTGANYGYTF. In DNA form, the CDR3 reads TGTGCCAGCAGCCTTCAGACAGGAGCTAACTATGGCTACACCTTC.

J is TRBJ1-6 and V is TRBV6-1; D perhaps matches TRBD1 (5 bases). The CDR3 length is 16 residues. The germline V gene encodes CDR1 MNHNS and CDR2 SASEGT. Trimming left V 3 bases short and J 4 bases short, with 13 bases between. CDR3 loop: CASSDNRRTYNSPLHF. The CDR3 DNA reads TGTGCCAGCAGTGACAATCGACGGACATATAATTCACCCCTCCACTTT.